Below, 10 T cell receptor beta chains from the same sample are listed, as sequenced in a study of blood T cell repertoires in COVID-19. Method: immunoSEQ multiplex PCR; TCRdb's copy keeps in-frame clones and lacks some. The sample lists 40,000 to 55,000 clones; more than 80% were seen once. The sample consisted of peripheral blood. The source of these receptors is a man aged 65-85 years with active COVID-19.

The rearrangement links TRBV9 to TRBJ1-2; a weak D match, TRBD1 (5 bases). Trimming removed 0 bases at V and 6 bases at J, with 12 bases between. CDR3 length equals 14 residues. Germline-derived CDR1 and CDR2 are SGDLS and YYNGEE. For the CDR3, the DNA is TGTGCCAGCAGCGTAGGAGGTGGGGCGGATGGCTACACCTTC. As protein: CASSVGGGADGYTF.

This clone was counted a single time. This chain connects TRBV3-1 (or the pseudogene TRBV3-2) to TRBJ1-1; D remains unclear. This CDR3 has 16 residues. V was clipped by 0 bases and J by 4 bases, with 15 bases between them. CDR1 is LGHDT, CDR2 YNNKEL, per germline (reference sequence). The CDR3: CASSQDLRARGTEAFF. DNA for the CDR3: TGTGCCAGCAGCCAAGATTTGAGGGCGCGGGGCACTGAAGCTTTCTTT.

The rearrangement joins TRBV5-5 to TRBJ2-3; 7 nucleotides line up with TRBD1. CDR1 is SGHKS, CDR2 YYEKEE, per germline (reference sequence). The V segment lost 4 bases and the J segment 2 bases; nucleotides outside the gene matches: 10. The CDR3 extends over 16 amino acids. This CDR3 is CASSRTGARSTDTQYF. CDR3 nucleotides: TGTGCCAGCAGCCGTACAGGGGCGCGGTCCACAGATACGCAGTATTTT.

The DNA for the CDR3 is TGTGCCAGTAGTATAGATCAGGAGGGGTCGAACACTGAAGCTTTCTTT. Translating it yields CASSIDQEGSNTEAFF. The chain employs TRBV19 and TRBJ1-1; maybe TRBD1 (5 bases). Trimming stripped 0 bases from V and 1 base from J, with 12 bases between. Germline lookup yields CDR1 LNHDA and CDR2 SQIVND (reference sequence). CDR3 length equals 16 residues.

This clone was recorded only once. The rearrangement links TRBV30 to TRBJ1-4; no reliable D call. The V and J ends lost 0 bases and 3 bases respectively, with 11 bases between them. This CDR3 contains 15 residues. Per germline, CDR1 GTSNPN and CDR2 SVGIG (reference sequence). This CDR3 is CAWSVGGFANEKLFF. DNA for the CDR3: TGTGCCTGGAGTGTGGGAGGGTTCGCTAATGAAAAACTGTTTTTT.

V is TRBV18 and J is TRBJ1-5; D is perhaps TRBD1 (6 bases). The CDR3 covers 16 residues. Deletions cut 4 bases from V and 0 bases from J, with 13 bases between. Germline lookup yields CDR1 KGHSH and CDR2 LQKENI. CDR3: CASSLPTGNSNQPQHF. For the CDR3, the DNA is TGTGCCAGCTCACTTCCAACAGGGAATAGCAATCAGCCCCAGCATTTT.

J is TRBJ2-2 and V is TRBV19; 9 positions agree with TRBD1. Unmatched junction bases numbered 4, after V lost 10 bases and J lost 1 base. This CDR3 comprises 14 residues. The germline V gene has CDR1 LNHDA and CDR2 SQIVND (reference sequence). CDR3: CATSGQGNTGELFF. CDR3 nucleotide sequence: TGTGCCACCTCGGGACAGGGGAACACCGGGGAGCTGTTTTTT.

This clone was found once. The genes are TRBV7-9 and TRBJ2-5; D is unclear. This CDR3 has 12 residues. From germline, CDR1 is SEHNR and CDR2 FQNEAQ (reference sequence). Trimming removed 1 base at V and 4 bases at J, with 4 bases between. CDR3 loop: CASSLGVETQYF. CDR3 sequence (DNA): TGTGCCAGCAGCTTAGGCGTAGAGACCCAGTACTTC. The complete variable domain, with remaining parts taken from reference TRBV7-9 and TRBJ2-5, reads DTGVSQNPRHKITKRGQNVTFRCDPISEHNRLYWYRQTLGQGPEFLTYFQNEAQLEKSRLLSDRFSAERPKGSFSTLEIQRTEQGDSAMYLCASSLGVETQYFGPGTRLLVL.

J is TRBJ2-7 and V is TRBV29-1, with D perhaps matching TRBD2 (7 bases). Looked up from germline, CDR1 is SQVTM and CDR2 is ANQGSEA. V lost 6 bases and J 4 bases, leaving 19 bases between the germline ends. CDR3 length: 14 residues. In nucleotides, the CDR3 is TGCAGCGTGACCCGAAGGGGGGGCCCATACGAGCAGTACTTC. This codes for CSVTRRGGPYEQYF.

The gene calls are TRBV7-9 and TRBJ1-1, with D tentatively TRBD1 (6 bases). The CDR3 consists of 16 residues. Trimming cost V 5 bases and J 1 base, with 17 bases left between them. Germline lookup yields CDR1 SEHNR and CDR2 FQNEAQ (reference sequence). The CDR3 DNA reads TGTGCCAGCAGCCCCAGAGCCAGGGGTAGGAACACTGAAGCTTTCTTT. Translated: CASSPRARGRNTEAFF.